The 14 T cell receptor beta chains below come from one sample, sequenced in a study of blood T cell repertoires in COVID-19. Produced via immunoSEQ multiplex PCR; TCRdb's table is partial and in-frame only. The sample has 40,000 to 50,000 clones; about 90% are singletons. Sequencing was performed on peripheral blood. The receptors were gathered from a man aged 70-80 years with active COVID-19.

The chain joins TRBV30 to TRBJ1-3; no clear D gene. There are 14 residues in the CDR3. Germline V gene sequence: CDR1 GTSNPN, CDR2 SVGIG (reference sequence). Trimming left V 2 bases short and J 1 base short, with 9 bases between. CDR3 protein: CAWSTGLSGNTIYF. The CDR3 nucleotides are TGTGCCTGGAGTACTGGACTTTCTGGAAACACCATATATTTT. The full variable domain, in which reference TRBV30 and TRBJ1-3 provide the parts outside the CDR3, is SQTIHQWPATLVQPVGSPLSLECTVEGTSNPNLYWYRQAAGRGLQLLFYSVGIGQISSEVPQNLSASRPQDRQFILSSKKLLLSDSGFYLCAWSTGLSGNTIYFGEGSWLTVV.

V gene TRBV30 combines with J gene TRBJ2-5; 11 nucleotides agree with TRBD2. With 2 bases clipped from V and 4 bases from J, the junction kept 6 bases outside the gene matches. From germline, CDR1 is GTSNPN and CDR2 SVGIG (reference sequence). This CDR3 spans 15 amino acids. The CDR3 region has the DNA TGTGCCTGGAGTAGGGTAGCGGGGGGGAGAGAGACCCAGTACTTC. Translated: CAWSRVAGGRETQYF.

This chain joins TRBV30 and TRBJ1-4; TRBD1 matches 7 bases. V gave up 7 bases and J gave up 4 bases; unmatched junction bases: 6. CDR1 and CDR2 (germline): GTSNPN, SVGIG (reference sequence). The CDR3 length is 13 residues. The CDR3 is CAFQQGYNEKLFF. CDR3 bases: TGTGCCTTTCAACAGGGGTATAATGAAAAACTGTTTTTT.

The chain uses TRBV5-8 and TRBJ1-2; the D is unclear. The CDR3 has 12 residues. The germline V gene encodes CDR1 SGHTS and CDR2 YDEGEE. Trimming left V 0 bases short and J 5 bases short, with 5 bases between. The CDR3 DNA reads TGTGCCAGCAGCTTGGGACTGTATGGCTACACCTTC. Residues: CASSLGLYGYTF.

V gene TRBV5-1 combines with J gene TRBJ2-6; 7 bases agree with TRBD1. The CDR3 contains 17 residues. J was trimmed by 1 base and V by 4 bases; bases with no gene match: 8. Germline CDR1 reads SGHRS; CDR2 reads YFSETQ. The CDR3: CASSNRDSLSGANVLTF. In DNA, the CDR3 is TGCGCCAGCAGCAACCGGGACAGCCTTTCTGGGGCCAACGTCCTGACTTTC.

The chain employs TRBV27 and TRBJ2-7; D remains ambiguous. This CDR3 region has 13 residues. Germline loops: CDR1 MNHEY, CDR2 SMNVEV (reference sequence). Trimming took 0 bases from V and 1 from J, leaving 4 bases between them. CDR3 loop: CASSLSQSYEQYF. In DNA form, the CDR3 reads TGTGCCAGCAGTTTATCTCAGTCCTACGAGCAGTACTTC.

The chain carries TRBV18 and TRBJ2-3; 9 positions match TRBD1. The CDR3 consists of 16 residues. Per germline, CDR1 KGHSH and CDR2 LQKENI. The J segment lost 0 bases and the V segment lost 5 bases, leaving 6 bases of the junction unmatched. The CDR3 DNA reads TGTGCCAGCTCATCAACGGGACAGGGTAGCACAGATACGCAGTATTTT. Its translation is CASSSTGQGSTDTQYF.

The chain couples TRBV19 to TRBJ2-3; no clear D gene. Germline CDR1 and CDR2: LNHDA and SQIVND (reference sequence). The CDR3 length is 15 residues. Trimming pared 6 bases from V and 0 bases from J, leaving 13 bases between. CDR3 nucleotides: TGTGCCAGTAGGACATCGAACCCTAGCACAGATACGCAGTATTTT. Protein product: CASRTSNPSTDTQYF.

This clone was seen a single time. The J gene is TRBJ2-5, the V gene TRBV24-1; 7 nucleotides align to TRBD1. Germline V gives CDR1 KGHDR, CDR2 SFDVKD. V lost 9 bases, J lost 1 base, and 7 bases stayed unmatched. The length of the CDR3 is 14 residues. Here the CDR3 reads CATQPTGSQETQYF. The DNA of the CDR3 is TGTGCCACCCAACCGACAGGGAGCCAAGAGACCCAGTACTTC.

To note about this clone: A junction end diverges from the germline sequence, so it may reflect a read error. The chain uses TRBV5-5 and TRBJ2-7, with 9 bases identical to TRBD1. Germline assignment: CDR1 SGHKS and CDR2 YYEKEE (reference sequence). The CDR3 has 14 residues. CDR3 region: CASSLGGTGTRGDF. The DNA of the CDR3 is TGTGCCAGCAGCTTGGGAGGGACAGGGACCCGGGGGGACTTC. Complete variable domain (other parts from reference TRBV5-5 and TRBJ2-7): DAGVTQSPTHLIKTRGQQVTLRCSPISGHKSVSWYQQVLGQGPQFIFQYYEKEERGRGNFPDRFSARQFPNYSSELNVNALLLGDSALYLCASSLGGTGTRGDFGPGTRLTVT.

This chain links TRBV28 with TRBJ2-4; 7 nucleotides match TRBD1. The CDR3 is made up of 15 amino acids. V shed 5 bases and J 2 bases; nucleotides not matched to a gene: 6. CDR1 and CDR2 from the germline V gene are MDHEN and SYDVKM. In DNA form, the CDR3 reads TGTGCCAGCAGTCCAAGACAGGGAACCAAAAACATTCAGTACTTC. Its protein is CASSPRQGTKNIQYF.

V usage is TRBV7-9 and J usage is TRBJ1-4; weak D call: TRBD1 (5 bases). The CDR3 has 13 residues. Looked up from germline, CDR1 is SEHNR and CDR2 is FQNEAQ (reference sequence). The V and J ends lost 0 bases and 10 bases respectively, with 9 bases between them. The DNA for the CDR3 is TGTGCCAGCAGCTTAGCGGGGCGGGGAAAACTGTTTTTT. Amino acids: CASSLAGRGKLFF. Complete variable domain (other parts from reference TRBV7-9 and TRBJ1-4): DTGVSQNPRHKITKRGQNVTFRCDPISEHNRLYWYRQTLGQGPEFLTYFQNEAQLEKSRLLSDRFSAERPKGSFSTLEIQRTEQGDSAMYLCASSLAGRGKLFFGSGTQLSVL.

This clone appeared a single time. This chain connects TRBV27 to TRBJ2-7, with TRBD2 matching over 12 bases. Germline V gives CDR1 MNHEY, CDR2 SMNVEV (reference sequence). The CDR3 is 18 amino acids. V was pared by 7 bases and J by 0 bases, with 13 bases of the junction left unmatched. The CDR3: CASTRVGLAGPSSYEQYF. The CDR3 coding sequence is TGTGCCAGCACCCGCGTAGGACTAGCGGGGCCGAGCTCCTACGAGCAGTACTTC.

V is TRBV11-2 and J is TRBJ2-2; no reliable D call. Germline V gene sequence: CDR1 SGHAT, CDR2 FQNNGV. Trimming cost V 5 bases and J 2 bases, with 15 bases left between them. The CDR3 is 16 amino acids. CDR3 amino acids: CASSRQVYSNTGELFF. CDR3 DNA sequence: TGTGCCAGCAGCCGGCAGGTTTATTCCAACACCGGGGAGCTGTTTTTT.